This section outlines one TCR beta chain sequence together with its context. What it binds is unknown. TCRdb re-called the 5' RACE reads through MiXCR, storing one row per CDR3 protein. Of 85,000 to 120,000 distinct CDR3 sequences listed, 17% are singletons. This entry comes from a study of T-cell memory formation after mild COVID-19. Study at large: Largely, the TCR clusters proved donor specific. General observations from the study: Contracting CD8+ clones were enriched in EMRA, CD4+ mainly in CM and EM. CD4/CD8 balance held among clones contracting day 15 to 85, and later expanders leaned CD4+.

Sequencing was done on a sample of PBMCs or a T cell subset sorted from them (not recorded which). The clonotype was recovered from an adult woman who had mild COVID-19 (a few samples of this study predate the infection). Cell type and time point are not known.

This chain's CDR3 is CASSQAGANVLTF. The DNA for the CDR3 is TGCGCCAGCAGCCAAGCTGGGGCCAACGTCCTGACTTTC. The chain has TRBV4-1 and TRBJ2-6; D is ambiguous. Trimming stripped 1 base from V and 2 bases from J, with 0 bases between. Germline CDR1 reads MGHRA; CDR2 reads YSYEKL. The CDR3 runs to 13 residues.